This TCR beta chain was found in a study of blood T cell repertoires in COVID-19. This table comes from immunoSEQ multiplex PCR, and its TCRdb copy is limited to in-frame clones, with some not included. The table shows approximately 210,000 clones, with 81% occurring only once. Those enrolled, adults aged roughly 18 to 95 years, came from some 23 US areas. Participant-reported clinical history was the basis for cohort assignment. This receptor was taken from a woman between 50 and 59 years old with acute COVID-19. Material: PBMCs or T cells enriched from blood (not recorded which).

CDR3 sequence (DNA): TGTGCCAGCAGCCAGGCCGGCCCCTACAATGAGCAGTTCTTC. Its protein is CASSQAGPYNEQFF. This rearrangement joins TRBV28 to TRBJ2-1; no clear D gene. Trimming removed 6 bases at V and 2 bases at J, with 11 bases between. This CDR3 has 14 residues. Germline CDR1 and CDR2: MDHEN and SYDVKM.